The TCR beta chain under discussion was sequenced for a study of lymphopenia after photon versus proton radiotherapy. Assay used: immunoSEQ multiplex PCR; TCRdb lists only in-frame clones, some missing. The profile shows some 38,000 clones, approximately 90% of them singletons. Trimming removed 1 base from V and 2 bases from J, with 9 bases in between. The CDR3 consists of 15 residues. The germline V gene encodes CDR1 MNHNS and CDR2 SASEGT. The sequence was obtained from a man aged 55 to 69 with cholangiocarcinoma. This chain links TRBV6-1 with TRBJ1-5; D uncertain. Sequenced material: peripheral blood, taken from a patient treated with photon-based radiotherapy. Here the CDR3 DNA reads TGTGCCAGCAGTGAAGTGGTGGAAGGCAATCAGCCCCAGCATTTT. This sequence encodes CASSEVVEGNQPQHF.